Shown below are 15 T cell receptor beta chains from a single sample sequenced in a study of blood T cell repertoires in COVID-19 (TCRdb year 2020). The method behind the library was the immunoSEQ multiplex PCR assay. Held by TCRdb, this immuneACCESS table contains in-frame sequences only and omits some clones. Under half of the omission traces to an unresolved V gene where checked; the cause of the rest is unknown. Here the sample has 250,000 to 350,000 clones; about 90% occur a single time. The top ten clones comprise 6.4% of the sample. The sequenced sample was peripheral blood. The receptor source for this set is a man aged 18 to 29 who had recovered from COVID-19.

In this sample, this clone turned up once. The chain couples TRBV5-1 to TRBJ1-4, with D unclear. The germline gives CDR1 SGHRS, CDR2 YFSETQ. V was shortened by 2 bases and J by 4 bases, with 9 bases between the two germline ends. CDR3 size: 14 residues. The CDR3 DNA follows: TGCGCCAGCAGCTTCGGGGAATTTAATGAAAAACTGTTTTTT. It encodes CASSFGEFNEKLFF.

This chain connects TRBV11-2 to TRBJ1-2; 8 bases are a match to TRBD1. Per germline, CDR1 SGHAT and CDR2 FQNNGV. This CDR3 region has 14 residues. Trimming took 8 bases from V and 4 from J; bases not matched to a gene: 9. CDR3 sequence reads: CASRLGQGLYGYTF. The CDR3, as DNA: TGTGCCAGCCGACTAGGACAGGGCCTCTATGGCTACACCTTC. The full variable domain, its missing parts supplied by reference TRBV11-2 and TRBJ1-2, is EAGVAQSPRYKIIEKRQSVAFWCNPISGHATLYWYQQILGQGPKLLIQFQNNGVVDDSQLPKDRFSAERLKGVDSTLKIQPAKLEDSAVYLCASRLGQGLYGYTFGSGTRLTVV.

Written as DNA, the CDR3 is TGTGCCAGCAGTGAAGGAGGGATGGGCAATCAGCCCCAGCATTTT. It specifies CASSEGGMGNQPQHF. This chain joins TRBV25-1 and TRBJ1-5, with no clear D. Germline V gives CDR1 MGHDK, CDR2 SYGVNS. The germline V and J ends were trimmed by 2 bases and 2 bases, with 10 bases remaining between them. This CDR3 region has 15 residues. The entire variable domain, with the rest obtained from reference TRBV25-1 and TRBJ1-5, is as follows: EADIYQTPRYLVIGTGKKITLECSQTMGHDKMYWYQQDPGMELHLIHYSYGVNSTEKGDLSSESTVSRIRTEHFPLTLESARPSHTSQYLCASSEGGMGNQPQHFGDGTRLSIL.

This chain connects TRBV28 to TRBJ1-2; the match to TRBD1 covers 8 bases. With V trimmed by 5 bases and J by 8 bases, 13 bases remained unmatched. There are 15 residues in the CDR3. From germline, CDR1 is MDHEN and CDR2 SYDVKM. The CDR3 reads CASSLTAGQGGGYTF. DNA for the CDR3: TGTGCCAGCAGTCTTACTGCCGGACAGGGTGGCGGCTACACCTTC.

The gene calls are TRBV6-5 and TRBJ2-7; perhaps TRBD2 as D (6 bases). CDR3 length: 15 amino acids. Trimming shortened V by 6 bases and J by 6 bases, and 21 bases separated the two germline ends. Germline V gene lookup returns CDR1 MNHEY and CDR2 SVGAGI. In nucleotides, the CDR3 is TGTGCCAGCAGCGGGGTGGGCGGGATTGTCCCCGAGCAGTACTTC. It is translated as CASSGVGGIVPEQYF.

This sequence joins TRBV6-2 or TRBV6-3 and TRBJ1-3; 8 positions agree with TRBD1. Germline loops: CDR1 MNHEY, CDR2 SVGEGT. The junction had 3 bases not matched to a gene; V was cut back by 5 bases and J by 0 bases. The CDR3 length is 15 residues. The CDR3 reads CASSRTGGSGNTIYF. CDR3 DNA: TGTGCCAGCAGTCGCACAGGGGGCTCTGGAAACACCATATATTTT.

The J gene is TRBJ1-1, the V gene TRBV27; no clear D. V was cut by 4 bases and J by 4 bases, with 10 bases left in between. Germline V gene sequence: CDR1 MNHEY, CDR2 SMNVEV (reference sequence). The CDR3 extends over 13 amino acids. This chain's CDR3 is CASSYGSGTEAFF. The CDR3 DNA is TGTGCCAGCAGTTACGGGAGTGGCACTGAAGCTTTCTTT.

The rearrangement uses TRBV30 and TRBJ1-4; no clear D gene. There are 14 residues in the CDR3. Germline V gene sequence: CDR1 GTSNPN, CDR2 SVGIG (reference sequence). With 0 bases removed from V and 11 bases from J, the gap between germline ends came to 16 bases. The CDR3 region has the DNA TGTGCCTGGAGTGTGACCGGGAGCCGGTTGAAACTGTTTTTT. Translation gives CAWSVTGSRLKLFF. The variable domain in full, with the rest retrieved from reference TRBV30 and TRBJ1-4, is SQTIHQWPATLVQPVGSPLSLECTVEGTSNPNLYWYRQAAGRGLQLLFYSVGIGQISSEVPQNLSASRPQDRQFILSSKKLLLSDSGFYLCAWSVTGSRLKLFFGSGTQLSVL.

This clone was counted only a few times. The chain links TRBV11-2 to TRBJ2-7; D may be TRBD2 (7 bases). V lost 5 bases and J lost 2, with 16 bases in between. CDR1 and CDR2 (germline): SGHAT, FQNNGV. The length of the CDR3 is 15 residues. CDR3 DNA sequence: TGTGCCAGCAGCCTTCGGGGGGCGCTTGCCTACGAGCAGTACTTC. Its protein product is CASSLRGALAYEQYF.

On this clone: This CDR3 is also generated by other DNA sequences in the sample. This chain links TRBV27 with TRBJ2-7; D is unclear. This CDR3 region has 13 residues. V was clipped by 0 bases and J by 1 base, with 4 bases between them. CDR1 is MNHEY, CDR2 SMNVEV, per germline (reference sequence). CDR3 bases: TGTGCCAGCAGTTTATCCGGTTCCTACGAGCAGTACTTC. Encoded protein: CASSLSGSYEQYF.

The table lists this clone with a count of one. This chain uses TRBV18 with TRBJ1-2; 8 bases align to TRBD1. Per germline, CDR1 KGHSH and CDR2 LQKENI. J lost 8 bases, V lost 3 bases, and 5 bases had no gene match. This CDR3 is built from 13 residues. CDR3 coding DNA: TGTGCCAGCTCACCCCAGGGGGACAGGGGCTACACCTTC. It specifies CASSPQGDRGYTF.

The chain recombines TRBV24-1 with TRBJ2-7, with D perhaps TRBD2 (6 bases). Germline values: CDR1 KGHDR, CDR2 SFDVKD. The CDR3 has 13 residues. The V and J ends lost 4 bases and 3 bases respectively, with 9 bases between them. The CDR3 nucleotides read TGTGCCACCAGTGAGGGTAGCGGCTACGAGCAGTACTTC. It codes for CATSEGSGYEQYF.

The CDR3 protein is CASSVEGREVRETQYF. The CDR3 DNA reads as TGTGCCAGCAGCGTAGAGGGACGGGAGGTTAGGGAGACCCAGTACTTC. The V call is TRBV9, the J call TRBJ2-5, with 7 bases identical to TRBD2. This CDR3 comprises 16 residues. Germline values: CDR1 SGDLS, CDR2 YYNGEE. Trimming cost V 0 bases and J 5 bases; bases outside gene matches: 10.

The genes are TRBV29-1 and TRBJ1-2, with TRBD1 matching over 8 bases. Trimming cost V 5 bases and J 2 bases; bases outside gene matches: 10. Germline V CDR1 and CDR2: SQVTM, ANQGSEA. CDR3 length equals 15 residues. The CDR3 nucleotides read TGCAGCGTTCGAGAAGGGACAGGTGAAAACTATGGCTACACCTTC. Translating gives CSVREGTGENYGYTF.

The rearrangement uses TRBV15 and TRBJ1-5, with 8 bases identical to TRBD1. V was clipped by 5 bases and J by 5 bases; unmatched bases: 5. CDR1 is LNHNV and CDR2 is YYDKDF in the germline V gene (reference sequence). CDR3 size: 14 residues. The CDR3 is CATSPGGTDQPQHF. The CDR3 region has the DNA TGTGCCACCAGCCCAGGGGGCACCGATCAGCCCCAGCATTTT.